This TCR beta chain was sequenced in a study of PD-L1 blockade in urothelial cancer. On the study more broadly: Blood analysis took place 3 weeks (second dose) and 6 weeks after treatment start. The median T cell count in blood samples was approximately 140,000.

The protocol was immunoSEQ multiplex PCR, while the TCRdb copy is restricted to in-frame clones and leaves out a portion. The sample shows tens of thousands of clones, around 90% of them seen only once. With 5 bases clipped from V and 7 bases from J, the junction kept 10 bases outside the gene matches. The CDR3 is made up of 14 amino acids. Germline CDR1 reads LNHDA; CDR2 reads SQIVND (reference sequence). This chain joins TRBV19 and TRBJ1-1; TRBD1 aligns across 7 bases. The origin of this receptor is a man aged 50 or older with urothelial cancer. Material: PBMCs, obtained around atezolizumab (anti-PD-L1) treatment. CDR3 bases: TGTGCCAGTAGTTGGGCCCCGACAGGGTATGAAGCTTTCTTT. It is translated as CASSWAPTGYEAFF.